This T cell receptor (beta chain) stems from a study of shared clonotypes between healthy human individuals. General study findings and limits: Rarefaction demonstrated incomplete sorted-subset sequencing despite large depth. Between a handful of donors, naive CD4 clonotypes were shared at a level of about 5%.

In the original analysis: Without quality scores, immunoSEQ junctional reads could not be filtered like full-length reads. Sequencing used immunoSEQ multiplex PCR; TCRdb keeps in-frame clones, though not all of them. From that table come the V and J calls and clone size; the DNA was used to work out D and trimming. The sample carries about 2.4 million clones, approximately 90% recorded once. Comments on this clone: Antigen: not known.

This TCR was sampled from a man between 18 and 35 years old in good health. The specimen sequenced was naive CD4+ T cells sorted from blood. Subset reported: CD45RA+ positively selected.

The DNA of the CDR3 is TGTGCCAGCAGCTCCTCAGGGGTATCCAGCGAGCAGTACTTC. Protein: CASSSSGVSSEQYF. This chain uses TRBV7-3 with TRBJ2-7, with D possibly matching TRBD1 (6 bases). CDR1 and CDR2 from the germline V gene are SGHTA and FQGTGA. V dropped 4 bases and J dropped 6 bases, with 16 bases sitting between them. This CDR3 comprises 14 residues.